These 14 T cell receptor beta chains share one sample of origin, sequenced in a study of cytomegalovirus exposure and HLA in healthy donors. Repertoires were generated with immunoSEQ multiplex PCR, while TCRdb's copy carries only in-frame clones and drops some. The sample lists 260,000 or so clones; 88% were seen once. The sample comprised PBMCs. The receptors were sampled from a woman aged 18-29 years in good health and CMV-seronegative.

The chain combines TRBV10-3 with TRBJ2-7, with 8 bases matching TRBD1. The V gene end was trimmed by 0 bases and the J gene end by 3 bases; junction bases not matched to a gene: 4. This CDR3 contains 15 residues. In germline, CDR1 is ENHRY, CDR2 SYGVKD. In nucleotides, the CDR3 is TGTGCCATCAGTGAGTCCCGGGACAGGCTCTACGAGCAGTACTTC. Translation gives CAISESRDRLYEQYF.

The chain joins TRBV19 to TRBJ2-7; weak D call: TRBD2 (6 bases). Germline CDR1 and CDR2: LNHDA and SQIVND (reference sequence). Trimming left V 3 bases short and J 6 bases short, with 15 bases between. This CDR3 has 14 amino acids. In nucleotides, the CDR3 is TGTGCCAGTAGTATCGGAGGAGGGGCGCGCGAGCAGTACTTC. This codes for CASSIGGGAREQYF.

The chain links TRBV6-6 to TRBJ2-7; D may be TRBD2 (6 bases). The ends were cut back, 5 bases at V and 0 bases at J, with 11 bases in the middle. The CDR3 length is 14 residues. From germline, CDR1 is MNHNY and CDR2 SVGAGI (reference sequence). The CDR3 nucleotides read TGTGCCAGCAGTCTCCGGGAGAACTCCTACGAGCAGTACTTC. Residues: CASSLRENSYEQYF.

The J gene is TRBJ1-1, the V gene TRBV10-3; D remains ambiguous. The CDR3 runs to 17 residues. Trimming took 3 bases from V and 1 from J, leaving 18 bases between them. The germline gives CDR1 ENHRY, CDR2 SYGVKD. As DNA, the CDR3 is TGTGCCATCAGTGAAAGGAGGCAGGCCGAAGGGAACACTGAAGCTTTCTTT. This sequence encodes CAISERRQAEGNTEAFF.

This chain connects TRBV6-6 to TRBJ2-1; D may be TRBD2 (7 bases). Germline V lookup: CDR1 MNHNY, CDR2 SVGAGI (reference sequence). CDR3 size: 14 residues. The CDR3 nucleotides read TGTGCATCCCTAGCGGACAGCTCCTACAATGAGCAGTTCTTC. It specifies CASLADSSYNEQFF.

The chain recombines TRBV27 with TRBJ2-4, with 7 bases identical to TRBD1. Germline V gene sequence: CDR1 MNHEY, CDR2 SMNVEV (reference sequence). V shed 5 bases and J 0 bases; nucleotides not matched to a gene: 10. The CDR3 has 17 residues. The CDR3, as DNA: TGTGCCAGCAGTACCTTAACGACAGGGCTAGCCAAAAACATTCAGTACTTC. This codes for CASSTLTTGLAKNIQYF.

The V call is TRBV28, the J call TRBJ2-1, with 7 bases identical to TRBD2. Trimming cost V 4 bases and J 0 bases; bases outside gene matches: 6. Germline values: CDR1 MDHEN, CDR2 SYDVKM. This CDR3 has 16 amino acids. The CDR3 DNA is TGTGCCAGCAGTTCCCCAAGCGGGAACTCCTACAATGAGCAGTTCTTC. This sequence encodes CASSSPSGNSYNEQFF.

The chain couples TRBV30 to TRBJ1-2; 11 bases are a match to TRBD1. Germline V gene lookup returns CDR1 GTSNPN and CDR2 SVGIG (reference sequence). The CDR3 length is 20 residues. V gave up 4 bases and J gave up 0 bases; unmatched junction bases: 19. The CDR3 loop is CAWTPPGQGVLSRANYGYTF. The CDR3 DNA sequence: TGTGCCTGGACCCCACCGGGACAGGGGGTTCTAAGTCGAGCTAACTATGGCTACACCTTC.

The V and J genes are TRBV4-3 and TRBJ2-1; the match to TRBD2 covers 9 bases. V lost 0 bases and J lost 8; bases outside the gene matches: 8. CDR1 and CDR2 from the germline V gene are LGHNA and YSLEER. This CDR3 comprises 16 residues. The CDR3 is CASSQEWVAGVHEQFF. The CDR3 nucleotides read TGCGCCAGCAGCCAAGAGTGGGTAGCGGGAGTGCATGAGCAGTTCTTC.

The V gene is TRBV7-6, the J gene TRBJ1-2; D possibly corresponds to TRBD1 (6 bases). CDR1 and CDR2 (germline): SGHVS, FNYEAQ. The V end was cut by 8 bases, the J end by 6 bases, with 10 bases between. This CDR3 is built from 11 residues. CDR3 in DNA: TGTGCCAGCGGGGGGGCGGATGGCTACACCTTC. Protein: CASGGADGYTF. The full variable domain, in which reference TRBV7-6 and TRBJ1-2 provide the parts outside the CDR3, is GAGVSQSPRYKVTKRGQDVALRCDPISGHVSLYWYRQALGQGPEFLTYFNYEAQQDKSGLPNDRFSAERPEGSISTLTIQRTEQRDSAMYRCASGGADGYTFGSGTRLTVV.

The chain links TRBV28 to TRBJ2-7; 8 bases map to TRBD1. CDR1 and CDR2 (germline): MDHEN, SYDVKM. The length of the CDR3 is 12 residues. The V and J ends lost 8 bases and 4 bases, in that order; junction bases with no gene match: 4. In nucleotides, the CDR3 is TGTGCCAGCGGACAGGGATCATACGAGCAGTACTTC. Its protein product is CASGQGSYEQYF. Full variable domain (outside the CDR3, taken from reference TRBV28 and TRBJ2-7): DVKVTQSSRYLVKRTGEKVFLECVQDMDHENMFWYRQDPGLGLRLIYFSYDVKMKEKGDIPEGYSVSREKKERFSLILESASTNQTSMYLCASGQGSYEQYFGPGTRLTVT.

The chain joins TRBV2 to TRBJ2-7, with D perhaps matching TRBD2 (6 bases). The germline V and J ends were trimmed by 5 bases and 6 bases, with 17 bases remaining between them. This CDR3 has 14 amino acids. Germline CDR1 and CDR2: SNHLY and FYNNEI. The CDR3, as DNA: TGTGCCAGCAGTACTATGGGGGGAAGGAGCGAGCAGTACTTC. Translated: CASSTMGGRSEQYF.

The chain carries TRBV13 and TRBJ2-2; 7 positions match TRBD2. V was clipped by 5 bases and J by 4 bases; unmatched bases: 10. This CDR3 region has 16 residues. CDR1 PRHDT and CDR2 FYEKMQ come from the germline V gene (reference sequence). CDR3 sequence: CASSTYGTGGTGELFF. CDR3 nucleotides: TGTGCCAGCAGCACATACGGGACGGGGGGCACCGGGGAGCTGTTTTTT.

This sequence joins TRBV30 and TRBJ2-1; TRBD2 matches 9 bases. The CDR3 is 13 amino acids. CDR1 is GTSNPN and CDR2 is SVGIG in the germline V gene (reference sequence). The junction had 11 bases not matched to a gene; V was cut back by 2 bases and J by 15 bases. CDR3 region: CAWSLSSGARVFF. In DNA, the CDR3 is TGTGCCTGGAGTTTATCTAGCGGGGCCAGGGTGTTCTTC. Together with reference TRBV30 and TRBJ2-1, the CDR3 gives the full variable domain: SQTIHQWPATLVQPVGSPLSLECTVEGTSNPNLYWYRQAAGRGLQLLFYSVGIGQISSEVPQNLSASRPQDRQFILSSKKLLLSDSGFYLCAWSLSSGARVFFGPGTRLTVL.